The present T cell receptor beta chain was sequenced within a study of human T cells and chemical hapten exposure. The length of the CDR3 is 15 residues. The V gene's germline CDR1 is LNHDA and CDR2 SQIVND (reference sequence). J gave up 0 bases and V 5 bases, and 2 bases lay outside the gene matches. Time point of the sample: patch test 1, 2 weeks after DPC sensitization. The treatment here: therapeutic diphenylcyclopropenone sensitization with weekly scalp DPC. Each CDR3 protein gets one entry after TCRdb re-called the RACE reads with MiXCR. The table records under 450,000 distinct CDR3 sequences, approximately 5% of them present only once. Study-level results: With patch test score, the counts of PT1 expanded TCRs showed a positive correlation.

This clonotype was found many times. Antigen unknown. The source of this sequence is a woman aged 45-60 years with alopecia areata. Some clones in this sample may be carry-over from other donors' samples. The sample here was whole blood, taken in connection with sensitization to the hapten diphenylcyclopropenone (DPC). This chain links TRBV19 with TRBJ2-1; 9 nucleotides match TRBD2. The CDR3 region has the DNA TGTGCCAGTAGTCTACTAGCGGGCTCCTACAATGAGCAGTTCTTC. This gives the protein CASSLLAGSYNEQFF.